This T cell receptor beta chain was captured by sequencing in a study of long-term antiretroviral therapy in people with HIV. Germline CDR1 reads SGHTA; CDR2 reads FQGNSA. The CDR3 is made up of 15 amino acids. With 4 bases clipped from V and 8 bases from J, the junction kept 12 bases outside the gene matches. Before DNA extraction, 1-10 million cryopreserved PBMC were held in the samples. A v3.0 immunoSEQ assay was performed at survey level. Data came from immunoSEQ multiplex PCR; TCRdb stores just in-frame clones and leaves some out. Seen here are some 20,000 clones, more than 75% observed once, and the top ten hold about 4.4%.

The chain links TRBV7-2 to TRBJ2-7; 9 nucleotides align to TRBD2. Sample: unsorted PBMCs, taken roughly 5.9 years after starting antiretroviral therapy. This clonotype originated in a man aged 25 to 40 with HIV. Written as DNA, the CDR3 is TGTGCCAGCAGCTACCCGGGACTAGCCCTTCGGCAGCAGTACTTC. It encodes CASSYPGLALRQQYF.